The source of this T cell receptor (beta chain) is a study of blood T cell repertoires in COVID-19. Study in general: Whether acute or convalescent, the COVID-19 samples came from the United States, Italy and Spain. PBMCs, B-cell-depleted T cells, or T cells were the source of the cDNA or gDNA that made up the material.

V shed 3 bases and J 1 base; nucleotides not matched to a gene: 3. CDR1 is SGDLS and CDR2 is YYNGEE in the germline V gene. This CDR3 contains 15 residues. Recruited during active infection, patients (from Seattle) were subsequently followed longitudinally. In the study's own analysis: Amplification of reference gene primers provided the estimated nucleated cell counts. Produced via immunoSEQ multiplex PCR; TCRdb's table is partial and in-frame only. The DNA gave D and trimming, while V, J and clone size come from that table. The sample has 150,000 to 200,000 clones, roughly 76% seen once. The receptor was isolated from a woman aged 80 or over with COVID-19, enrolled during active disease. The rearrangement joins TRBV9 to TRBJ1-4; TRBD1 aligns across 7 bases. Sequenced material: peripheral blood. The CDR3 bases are TGTGCCAGCAGCGCAGGGGGTATAACTAATGAAAAACTGTTTTTT. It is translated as CASSAGGITNEKLFF. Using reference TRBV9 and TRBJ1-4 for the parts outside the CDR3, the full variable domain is DSGVTQTPKHLITATGQRVTLRCSPRSGDLSVYWYQQSLDQGLQFLIQYYNGEERAKGNILERFSAQQFPDLHSELNLSSLELGDSALYFCASSAGGITNEKLFFGSGTQLSVL.